This T cell receptor (beta chain) was identified in a study of a mutant IDH1 vaccine in newly diagnosed glioma. Study at large: Either 4-6 weeks after radiotherapy alone or alongside temozolomide, vaccination was begun. Beforehand, treatment had been radiotherapy, temozolomide, or both; the majority received both. V12 took place at week 35, and V13 at week 47. Study findings and constraints: There seemed to be no relation between pseudoprogression and changes in top peripheral T cell clonotypes.

Germline V lookup: CDR1 SGHRS, CDR2 YFSETQ. V lost 0 bases and J 10 bases, leaving 16 bases between the germline ends. This CDR3 spans 14 amino acids. Note on this clone: What it binds is not known.

Sequencing was performed with immunoSEQ multiplex PCR; in TCRdb, only in-frame clones are kept and a portion is missing. Of 35,000 to 45,000 clones in the sample, about 80% are singletons; the top ten hold about 4.6%. The time point is: week 35, safety follow-up. Vaccination comprised doses that each held 300 ug of mutant IDH1 20-mer peptide, plus topical imiquimod. This sequence joins TRBV5-1 and TRBJ1-1; no clear D gene. This sequence originates from a woman between 45 and 65 years old with glioma. Sequencing was performed on PBMCs, taken from a glioma patient whose treatment included an IDH1 peptide vaccine. CDR3 loop: CASSLASPVTGAFF. CDR3 sequence (DNA): TGCGCCAGCAGCTTGGCCTCACCCGTAACGGGAGCTTTCTTT.